The present entry profiles one T cell receptor beta chain with its context. Its antigen is not known. The method was immunoSEQ multiplex PCR; TCRdb's version includes in-frame clones alone and lacks a portion of them. The profile shows approximately 70,000 clones, around 89% of them singletons. The data are from a study of OX40 agonist ivuxolimab in advanced cancers. Study in general: There were three patients with partial responses, one having hepatocellular carcinoma and two cutaneous melanoma. Overall study results and limits: Near-lowest levels of clonal expansion characterized partial responders at 0.1-3.0 mg/kg. Blood T cells, both CD4+ and CD8+, expanded clonally by week 6 at 0.1 to 3.0 mg/kg. In general, CD8+ T cells held more expanded clones than CD4+ did, on average.

J lost 9 bases, V lost 6 bases, and 9 bases had no gene match. Germline V lookup: CDR1 MNHNS, CDR2 SASEGT. The CDR3 has 15 residues. This specimen consisted of CD4+ or CD8+ T cells sorted from blood, obtained in a trial of the OX40 agonist ivuxolimab. The chain couples TRBV6-1 to TRBJ1-6, with 9 bases identical to TRBD1. This TCR was sampled from an adult with an advanced solid tumor such as melanoma, head and neck, liver or kidney cancer. The DNA of the CDR3 is TGTGCCAGCAGCCCAACCGGGACAGGGCTTTCACCCCTCCACTTT. Its protein is CASSPTGTGLSPLHF.